Presented here are 11 T cell receptor beta chains from one specimen sequenced in a study of beta chain features in type 1 diabetes (dated by TCRdb to the late 2010s). Their target antigens are unknown. General conclusions and limits of the study: In all four CD4+ subsets, TCRB CDR3 length was moderately but significantly shorter in type 1 diabetes patients.

Library prep was done by the immunoSEQ multiplex PCR assay. The entire amount of isolated RNA was reverse transcribed using the High Capacity cDNA Reverse Transcription Kit, so the sequenced TCRB transcripts were expressed ones. As stored in TCRdb, this immuneACCESS dataset retains in-frame rearrangements with V and J assigned. A fraction of the clones does not appear; measured against another copy, unresolved V genes explain less than half of the discrepancy, and the remainder lacks a known reason. The sample yields more than 550,000 clones; over 12% were counted once. Nearly 0.04% of the sample comes from the top ten. Sequenced material: naive CD4+ T cells from blood. According to the study, the label for this sample's cell subset or site signals: true naive CD4+ T cells. All receptors come from a man between 18 and 35 years old with type 1 diabetes.

The CDR3, as DNA: TGTGCCAGCAGCCAAAGACGACTAGCGGGGGGCCACGGGGCAGATACGCAGTATTTT. Its translation is CASSQRRLAGGHGADTQYF. The chain carries TRBV14 and TRBJ2-3; 13 nucleotides line up with TRBD2. The J segment lost 4 bases and the V segment lost 2 bases, leaving 12 bases of the junction unmatched. This CDR3 contains 19 residues. Germline V gives CDR1 SGHDN, CDR2 FVKESK. Full variable domain (missing parts from reference TRBV14 and TRBJ2-3): EAGVTQFPSHSVIEKGQTVTLRCDPISGHDNLYWYRRVMGKEIKFLLHFVKESKQDESGMPNNRFLAERTGGTYSTLKVQPAELEDSGVYFCASSQRRLAGGHGADTQYFGPGTRLTVL.

This clone was detected only a few times. The chain carries TRBV30 and TRBJ2-5; 7 bases agree with TRBD2. The CDR3 has 15 amino acids. Germline loops: CDR1 GTSNPN, CDR2 SVGIG (reference sequence). V shed 0 bases, J shed 2 bases, and the junction held 6 bases outside the gene matches. This chain's CDR3 is CAWSVGGRTQETQYF. The CDR3 DNA reads TGTGCCTGGAGTGTAGGCGGGAGAACGCAAGAGACCCAGTACTTC.

In DNA, the CDR3 is TGTGCCAGCAGGGAGAGGAGGTTGGCCAGCACAGATACGCAGTATTTT. Translated, it gives CASRERRLASTDTQYF. This chain uses TRBV7-9 with TRBJ2-3; D is perhaps TRBD2 (5 bases). Trimming shortened V by 6 bases and J by 0 bases, and 16 bases separated the two germline ends. CDR3 size: 16 residues. CDR1 SEHNR and CDR2 FQNEAQ come from the germline V gene (reference sequence).

The chain links TRBV27 to TRBJ2-3, with 9 bases fitting TRBD2. The CDR3 covers 14 residues. Germline trimming cut 6 bases from V and 6 bases from J; bases unmatched to any gene: 7. CDR1 is MNHEY and CDR2 is SMNVEV in the germline V gene (reference sequence). CDR3 in amino acids: CASSLSGSRDTQYF. The CDR3 coding sequence is TGTGCCAGCAGCCTTAGCGGGAGTAGGGATACGCAGTATTTT.

The table lists this clone with a few counts. The chain combines TRBV7-6 with TRBJ1-1, with D unresolved. Germline V gene lookup returns CDR1 SGHVS and CDR2 FNYEAQ. The CDR3 length is 15 residues. V was shortened by 4 bases and J by 1 base, with 13 bases between the two germline ends. The DNA for the CDR3 is TGTGCCAGCAGCTCAGGACTTAACCGGAACACTGAAGCTTTCTTT. Protein sequence: CASSSGLNRNTEAFF.

This chain links TRBV18 with TRBJ2-5; D gene unclear. V was pared by 2 bases and J by 2 bases, with 9 bases between. This CDR3 comprises 14 residues. Germline CDR1 and CDR2: KGHSH and LQKENI. In DNA form, the CDR3 reads TGTGCCAGCTCACCATTGACACTTCAAGAGACCCAGTACTTC. This sequence encodes CASSPLTLQETQYF.

This chain joins TRBV9 and TRBJ2-7, with a tentative D call TRBD2 (6 bases). The CDR3 loop spans 16 amino acids. V was shortened by 3 bases and J by 4 bases, with 20 bases between the two germline ends. Germline V CDR1 and CDR2: SGDLS, YYNGEE. CDR3 coding DNA: TGTGCCAGCAGCGGAGGGGTAGCGGAGATGACTTACGAGCAGTACTTC. Amino acid sequence: CASSGGVAEMTYEQYF.

The CDR3 sequence: CASKPGQGSYEQYF. The DNA of the CDR3 is TGTGCCAGCAAGCCGGGACAGGGATCCTACGAGCAGTACTTC. The rearrangement joins TRBV6-1 to TRBJ2-7; TRBD1 aligns across 9 bases. V dropped 7 bases and J dropped 1; count of bases not matched to a gene: 5. The germline V gene encodes CDR1 MNHNS and CDR2 SASEGT. This CDR3 has 14 amino acids.

In its sample, this clone was seen a few times. CDR3 bases: TGCGCCAGCAGCTTGGACGGACAGAACACTGAAGCTTTCTTT. Residues: CASSLDGQNTEAFF. This chain uses TRBV5-1 with TRBJ1-1; D is perhaps TRBD1 (5 bases). Deletions cut 0 bases from V and 1 base from J, with 7 bases between. Germline lookup yields CDR1 SGHRS and CDR2 YFSETQ. The CDR3 sequence is 14 residues long. The full variable domain, completed using reference TRBV5-1 and TRBJ1-1, is KAGVTQTPRYLIKTRGQQVTLSCSPISGHRSVSWYQQTPGQGLQFLFEYFSETQRNKGNFPGRFSGRQFSNSRSEMNVSTLELGDSALYLCASSLDGQNTEAFFGQGTRLTVV.

The genes are TRBV28 and TRBJ2-1; TRBD2 matches 9 bases. V shed 4 bases, J shed 4 bases, and the junction held 8 bases outside the gene matches. The CDR3 contains 16 residues. Germline CDR1 MDHEN, CDR2 SYDVKM. The CDR3 loop reads CASSWYRGGDYNEQFF. For the CDR3, the DNA is TGTGCCAGCAGTTGGTATCGCGGGGGGGATTACAATGAGCAGTTCTTC.

V gene TRBV7-9 combines with J gene TRBJ2-2; 8 nucleotides line up with TRBD2. CDR1 and CDR2 (germline): SEHNR, FQNEAQ (reference sequence). The CDR3 spans 15 residues. With V trimmed by 3 bases and J by 4 bases, 4 bases remained unmatched. The CDR3 sequence: CASSLLAGLTGELFF. The DNA for the CDR3 is TGTGCCAGCAGCTTGCTAGCGGGTCTCACCGGGGAGCTGTTTTTT.